The rows below give T cell receptor beta chains drawn from one sample of a study of blood T cell repertoires in COVID-19. This table comes from immunoSEQ multiplex PCR, and its TCRdb copy is limited to in-frame clones, with some not included. Of 120,000 to 150,000 clones listed, 80% are singletons. What was sequenced was peripheral blood. These TCRs come from a man in his sixties with active or convalescent COVID-19. The CDR3 runs from the conserved cysteine through the conserved F or W. The D gene is left open where the match is weak. The size of a clone is reported for some rows only, either as once, few or many, or as a class for expanded clones.

size	D	J	V	CDR3	DNA
few	-	TRBJ1-2	TRBV7-2	CASSQRGLGYGYTF	TGTGCCAGCAGCCAAAGGGGTCTGGGCTATGGCTACACCTTC
-	-	TRBJ2-3	TRBV28	CASSPHRDSTDTQYF	TGTGCCAGCAGTCCCCACAGAGATAGCACAGATACGCAGTATTTT
-	-	TRBJ2-7	TRBV7-9	CASSSNREKYF	TGTGCCAGCAGTTCTAACAGGGAAAAGTACTTC
-	TRBD2	TRBJ2-7	TRBV6-6	CASSYGGGTTRNEQYF	TGTGCCAGCAGTTACGGGGGGGGGACCACCCGGAACGAGCAGTACTTC
-	-	TRBJ2-1	TRBV24-1	CATSPQGRAGNEQFF	TGTGCCACCAGTCCCCAGGGGAGGGCCGGGAATGAGCAGTTCTTC
-	-	TRBJ2-7	TRBV15	CATSRDRGYEQYF	TGTGCCACCAGCAGAGATCGAGGGTACGAGCAGTACTTC
-	TRBD1	TRBJ2-2	TRBV5-1	CASSLDRVETGELFF	TGCGCCAGCAGCTTAGACAGGGTGGAAACCGGGGAGCTGTTTTTT
-	-	TRBJ2-1	TRBV11-2	CASSIPRGSYNEQFF	TGTGCCAGCAGCATCCCTCGGGGTTCCTACAATGAGCAGTTCTTC
once	TRBD1	TRBJ1-2	TRBV5-4	CASSSTGSHGYTF	TGTGCCAGCAGCTCGACAGGGTCTCACGGCTACACCTTC
-	-	TRBJ2-1	TRBV28	CASSLGSFNEQFF	TGTGCCAGCAGTTTAGGCAGTTTCAATGAGCAGTTCTTC
-	-	TRBJ1-2	TRBV15	CATSRDYTRGKDGYTF	TGTGCCACCAGCAGAGATTATACGAGGGGGAAAGATGGCTACACCTTC
-	-	TRBJ1-6	TRBV28	CASSFRAGASPLHF	TGTGCCAGCAGTTTTAGGGCAGGGGCTTCACCCCTCCACTTT
-	-	TRBJ2-7	TRBV4-1	CASSPRQTYEQYF	TGCGCCAGCAGCCCACGACAGACCTACGAGCAGTACTTC
few	-	TRBJ1-2	TRBV2	CASRGDRLAGYTF	TGTGCCAGCAGGGGCGACAGGCTCGCTGGCTACACCTTC
-	TRBD2	TRBJ2-7	TRBV14	CASSHGTSGRTEQYF	TGTGCCAGCAGCCATGGGACTAGCGGGAGGACCGAGCAGTACTTC